One TCR beta chain is described in this entry. As yet, its antigen is unknown. CDR1 SGDLS and CDR2 YYNGEE come from the germline V gene. Trimming pared 4 bases from V and 4 bases from J, leaving 11 bases between. The CDR3 extends over 13 amino acids. This sample was taken from a study of vaccination effects on CD4 cells after COVID-19. The wider study: Each participant was administered two doses of either the BNT162b2 or the mRNA-1273 vaccine.

Before any sequencing was done, the ViraFEST assay used viral peptide pools to expand antigen-specific CD4+ T cells. Culturing for around eleven days preceded CD4+ T cell isolation. The vaccine recipients had no prior SARS-CoV-2 infection, with negative nucleocapsid antibodies. Some 2.1 million PBMC per well received about 9.8 IU/ml IL-2 and 8 to 10 ug/ml peptides in culture. General study points: The authors studied few convalescent patients and collected no early post-infection timepoints.

This table comes from immunoSEQ multiplex PCR, and its TCRdb copy is limited to in-frame clones, with some not included. The sample shows about 73,000 clones, about 70% of them seen only once. The chain combines TRBV9 with TRBJ2-5; D is uncertain. This clonotype was obtained from a human donor who received a COVID-19 vaccine. The sample here was CD4+ T cells from PBMCs cultured with HCoV-NL63 spike peptides, taken before COVID-19 vaccination. The CDR3 loop is CASSPSRGETQYF. Written as DNA, the CDR3 is TGTGCCAGCAGCCCATCACGAGGAGAGACCCAGTACTTC.